These 15 T cell receptor beta chains originate from one sample sequenced in a study of OX40 agonist ivuxolimab in advanced cancers. TCRdb keeps only in-frame clones here, not all; method: immunoSEQ multiplex PCR. Counted here are 40,000 or so clones, over 80% occurring once; the ten biggest clones make up 4.5% to 5.5%. This material consisted of CD4+ or CD8+ T cells sorted from blood, taken in a trial of the OX40 agonist ivuxolimab. The receptor set was obtained from an adult with an advanced solid tumor such as melanoma, head and neck, liver or kidney cancer.

CDR3 sequence: CASSFGTENTGELFF. The CDR3 bases are TGTGCCAGCAGCTTCGGGACAGAAAACACCGGGGAGCTGTTTTTT. V and J are TRBV5-5 and TRBJ2-2, with TRBD1 identical over 7 bases. The CDR3 totals 15 residues. Germline CDR1 SGHKS, CDR2 YYEKEE (reference sequence). The V and J ends lost 2 bases and 2 bases, in that order; junction bases with no gene match: 3. The full variable domain, completed using reference TRBV5-5 and TRBJ2-2, is DAGVTQSPTHLIKTRGQQVTLRCSPISGHKSVSWYQQVLGQGPQFIFQYYEKEERGRGNFPDRFSARQFPNYSSELNVNALLLGDSALYLCASSFGTENTGELFFGEGSRLTVL.

V usage is TRBV6-5 and J usage is TRBJ2-7, with 11 bases that match TRBD1. The V gene end was trimmed by 5 bases and the J gene end by 3 bases; junction bases not matched to a gene: 6. Germline V gene sequence: CDR1 MNHEY, CDR2 SVGAGI. This CDR3 has 15 residues. The CDR3 sequence: CASSRRDRGSYEQYF. CDR3 DNA: TGTGCCAGCAGTCGCCGGGACAGGGGGAGCTACGAGCAGTACTTC.

This chain connects TRBV15 to TRBJ2-2; no firm D call. This CDR3 contains 16 residues. V gave up 3 bases and J gave up 5 bases, with 16 bases separating them. Per germline, CDR1 LNHNV and CDR2 YYDKDF (reference sequence). CDR3 loop: CATSSPGSPRTGELFF. The CDR3 DNA is TGTGCCACCAGCAGTCCCGGTTCCCCGAGGACCGGGGAGCTGTTTTTT.

V is TRBV6-6 and J is TRBJ1-2; 8 nucleotides line up with TRBD1. Trimming cost V 2 bases and J 6 bases; bases outside gene matches: 5. The CDR3 totals 14 residues. Germline V gene lookup returns CDR1 MNHNY and CDR2 SVGAGI (reference sequence). CDR3: CASSYQDRADGYTF. The CDR3 coding sequence is TGTGCCAGCAGTTACCAGGACAGGGCAGATGGCTACACCTTC.

This CDR3 is CASSSTLNGAYEQYF. For the CDR3, the DNA is TGTGCCAGCAGCTCAACGCTAAATGGGGCCTACGAGCAGTACTTC. The chain carries TRBV7-6 and TRBJ2-7; D unclear. Germline V gene lookup returns CDR1 SGHVS and CDR2 FNYEAQ. V was cut by 4 bases and J by 2 bases, with 15 bases left in between. This CDR3 spans 15 amino acids.

V gene TRBV6-1 combines with J gene TRBJ2-2; D is uncertain. The V gene lost 7 bases and the J gene lost 0 bases, with 9 bases spanning the gap. CDR1 and CDR2 from the germline V gene are MNHNS and SASEGT. This CDR3 is built from 14 residues. Here the CDR3 reads CASNLQTNTGELFF. For the CDR3, the DNA is TGTGCCAGCAATTTACAGACGAACACCGGGGAGCTGTTTTTT.

The V call is TRBV18, the J call TRBJ1-2; unclear D gene. V was cut by 1 base and J by 6 bases, with 15 bases left in between. The CDR3 loop spans 15 amino acids. In germline, CDR1 is KGHSH, CDR2 LQKENI. The CDR3 bases are TGTGCCAGCTCACCACTTGATCGCCCGGAGCATGGCTACACCTTC. This encodes CASSPLDRPEHGYTF.

The V call is TRBV7-3, the J call TRBJ2-3; possible D gene TRBD1, 5 bases. Germline CDR1 SGHTA, CDR2 FQGTGA. Trimming pared 3 bases from V and 1 base from J, leaving 11 bases between. This CDR3 comprises 15 residues. The CDR3 region is CASSFGARGTDTQYF. The CDR3 region has the DNA TGTGCCAGCAGCTTTGGGGCTAGAGGCACAGATACGCAGTATTTT.

The chain carries TRBV30 and TRBJ2-2, with TRBD1 matching over 10 bases. This CDR3 is built from 15 residues. The V gene end was trimmed by 4 bases and the J gene end by 5 bases; junction bases not matched to a gene: 7. The germline gives CDR1 GTSNPN, CDR2 SVGIG (reference sequence). This CDR3 is CAWTAGTGVTGELFF. In DNA form, the CDR3 reads TGTGCCTGGACCGCCGGGACAGGGGTAACCGGGGAGCTGTTTTTT.

CDR3: CASGISGTGGRQFF. The CDR3 coding sequence is TGTGCTAGTGGTATTTCCGGGACAGGGGGAAGGCAGTTCTTC. The rearrangement uses TRBV12-5 and TRBJ2-1; TRBD1 aligns across 11 bases. Germline V CDR1 and CDR2: LGHNT, FRNRAP. The CDR3 is made up of 14 amino acids. The V segment lost 5 bases and the J segment 12 bases; nucleotides outside the gene matches: 9.

This clone was detected once. This chain links TRBV6-5 with TRBJ2-7; D uncertain. The CDR3 totals 11 residues. V dropped 5 bases and J dropped 6 bases, with 8 bases sitting between them. Germline loops: CDR1 MNHEY, CDR2 SVGAGI. As DNA, the CDR3 is TGTGCCAGCAGTCGTCTTGGCGAGCAGTACTTC. As protein: CASSRLGEQYF.

The chain uses TRBV12-5 and TRBJ1-1; D uncertain. Trimming cost V 1 base and J 1 base, with 4 bases left between them. Germline lookup yields CDR1 LGHNT and CDR2 FRNRAP. This CDR3 contains 13 residues. The CDR3 is CASGLAPNTEAFF. CDR3 bases: TGTGCTAGTGGTTTGGCCCCGAACACTGAAGCTTTCTTT.

The V and J genes are TRBV6-6 and TRBJ1-5, with D perhaps TRBD1 (5 bases). The CDR3 is made up of 14 amino acids. The germline V gene has CDR1 MNHNY and CDR2 SVGAGI (reference sequence). The V end lost 5 bases, the J end lost 6 bases, and 14 bases lay between the germline ends. CDR3 nucleotides: TGTGCCAGCAGTCCGCGCAGGGTCGCTCAGCCCCAGCATTTT. This gives the protein CASSPRRVAQPQHF.

This chain links TRBV5-5 with TRBJ1-1; D not resolved. In germline, CDR1 is SGHKS, CDR2 YYEKEE (reference sequence). CDR3 length: 15 residues. Trimming removed 4 bases from V and 1 base from J, with 14 bases in between. CDR3 amino acids: CASSQDPSGNTEAFF. Written as DNA, the CDR3 is TGTGCCAGCAGCCAGGACCCGTCGGGGAACACTGAAGCTTTCTTT.

The chain couples TRBV10-3 to TRBJ2-2, with D unresolved. CDR3 size: 14 residues. The germline V gene has CDR1 ENHRY and CDR2 SYGVKD. Trimming stripped 3 bases from V and 5 bases from J, with 10 bases between. DNA of the CDR3: TGTGCCATCAGTGAACATGCAGTAACCGGGGAGCTGTTTTTT. Residues: CAISEHAVTGELFF.